The clone carrying this T cell receptor (beta chain) was detected a few times. Germline CDR1 is SGHRS and CDR2 is YFSETQ. The junction had 3 bases not matched to a gene; V was cut back by 4 bases and J by 0 bases. This CDR3 has 14 amino acids. This sample is drawn from a study of OX40 agonist ivuxolimab in advanced cancers. Repertoires were generated with immunoSEQ multiplex PCR, while TCRdb's copy carries only in-frame clones and drops some. Here the sample spans roughly 90,000 clones, 80% to 90% being singletons. The receptor's source is an adult with an advanced solid tumor such as melanoma, head and neck, liver or kidney cancer. The gene calls are TRBV5-1 and TRBJ2-7; 8 bases are shared with TRBD2. Sample: CD4+ or CD8+ T cells sorted from blood, taken in a trial of the OX40 agonist ivuxolimab. CDR3 loop: CASSATSVSYEQYF. The CDR3 nucleotides are TGCGCCAGCAGCGCGACTAGCGTCTCCTACGAGCAGTACTTC.